This T cell receptor (beta chain) is drawn from a study of blood T cell repertoires in COVID-19. For the study at large: Nucleic acid was either cDNA or gDNA, and it came from T cells, B-cell-depleted T cells, or PBMCs.

Per the authors' pipeline: Estimates of nucleated cell counts were drawn from the amplification of reference gene primers. Here immunoSEQ multiplex PCR was the method, and the copy in TCRdb shows in-frame clones only, minus some. V, J and clone size were drawn from that table, and D and trimming were deduced from the DNA. The sample includes tens of thousands of clones, approximately 84% seen only once; the top ten take roughly 15%. The CDR3 runs 14 residues. V lost 2 bases and J lost 8, with 12 bases in between. The germline V gene has CDR1 MNHNS and CDR2 SASEGT. The table lists this clone with a count of one.

The gene calls are TRBV6-1 and TRBJ1-4; D ambiguous. This receptor was obtained from a man between 65 and 79 years old with active COVID-19. The source material was peripheral blood. The CDR3 region has the DNA TGTGCCAGCAGTGAACAAACACAGTCGGAAAAACTGTTTTTT. Protein: CASSEQTQSEKLFF.